This T cell receptor beta chain was sequenced in a study of T cells after yellow fever vaccination. General study points: Re-detected after boosting: most primary clones, almost 97% of CD4 and about 90% of CD8.

The authors made TCR cDNA by 5'RACE template switching, adding a universal primer site and UMIs. TCRdb ran MiXCR on the 5' RACE reads and lists one entry per CDR3 protein. The data show more than 250,000 distinct CDR3 sequences, with roughly 7% seen just once and over 15% held by the top ten. This clonotype was detected many times. What it recognizes is unknown. The germline V gene encodes CDR1 SGHKS and CDR2 YYEKEE (reference sequence). The CDR3 length is 14 residues. Trimming removed 7 bases from V and 4 bases from J, with 18 bases in between. Sample: PBMCs, taken more than 35 days after the first yellow fever vaccination. This receptor was taken from a man aged 18 to 30 who received the YFV17D yellow fever vaccine. The chain carries TRBV5-5 and TRBJ2-7; unclear D gene. DNA of the CDR3: TGTGCCAGCGGCATTGCCTTCAGGTCTTACGAGCAGTACTTC. The encoded protein is CASGIAFRSYEQYF.